These T cell receptor beta chains were read from a single sample in a study of shared clonotypes between healthy human individuals. The protocol was immunoSEQ multiplex PCR, while the TCRdb copy is restricted to in-frame clones and leaves out a portion. The data show 2 million to 3 million clones, roughly nine tenths seen once. Material for sequencing was naive CD4+ T cells sorted from blood. The receptor source for this set is a man in his late teens or twenties in good health. The CDR3 runs from the conserved cysteine through the conserved F or W. A D gene is named only where the DNA matches it firmly.

V gene	J gene	D gene	CDR3 protein
TRBV4-2	TRBJ1-6	NA	CASSQTGTLNTLGISPLHF
TRBV19	TRBJ2-1	TRBD2	CASSQRMGLAGYNEQFF
TRBV7-2	TRBJ1-3	NA	CASSLLTYSYSGNTIYF
TRBV9	TRBJ1-1	NA	CASSAQAVTEAFF
TRBV7-8	TRBJ2-1	TRBD2	CASSTLAGGRYNEQFF
TRBV18	TRBJ2-3	TRBD2	CASSPLPGLGGPDTQYF
TRBV18	TRBJ2-5	TRBD2	CASSPSKAGGETQYF
TRBV5-4	TRBJ2-2	TRBD1	CASSAGQGRGGELFF
TRBV18	TRBJ2-7	TRBD2	CASSPQGLAGSYEQYF
TRBV28	TRBJ1-1	NA	CASSPGGMGTEAFF
TRBV7-9	TRBJ2-3	TRBD2	CASSLGRERGGTQYF
TRBV7-8	TRBJ2-7	TRBD2	CASSLLGTSGGFSYEQYF
TRBV29-1	TRBJ1-5	NA	CSVEGGGSQHF
TRBV6-6	TRBJ2-7	NA	CASHGYYEQYF
TRBV5-1	TRBJ1-6	NA	CASSLEGGESSPLHF
TRBV18	TRBJ1-4	NA	CASSLIQSVTNEKLFF
TRBV6-5	TRBJ1-1	NA	CASSTTGEAFF
TRBV19	TRBJ2-7	NA	CASSGRMDSYEQYF
TRBV7-6	TRBJ2-6	NA	CASSLEGKRGGANVLTF
TRBV10-1	TRBJ2-1	NA	CASGPGLPGNEQFF
TRBV6-5	TRBJ2-6	NA	CASSRLSSVLTF
TRBV5-4	TRBJ1-2	NA	CASSFKGTYGYTF
TRBV11-2	TRBJ2-5	NA	CASSLGGKRKETQYF
TRBV7-2	TRBJ2-7	NA	CASSSVLGEQYF
TRBV30	TRBJ1-6	NA	CAWSRSRGNSPLHF
TRBV5-1	TRBJ2-7	TRBD2	CASSFLAGAYEQYF
TRBV19	TRBJ1-5	NA	CASSFRQSGNQPQHF
TRBV11-3	TRBJ2-7	NA	CASSLDVRGEQYF
TRBV11-2	TRBJ2-5	NA	CASSLVVWGETQYF
TRBV5-4	TRBJ2-4	NA	CASSLGPPGSVENIQYF
TRBV18	TRBJ2-4	NA	CASSPNRAGSNIQYF
TRBV25-1	TRBJ2-7	NA	CASSVNGGTSYEQYF
TRBV13	TRBJ2-3	NA	CASSLIRKAEPTRDTQYF
TRBV5-6	TRBJ2-3	TRBD2	CASSTGTITDTQYF
TRBV7-2	TRBJ2-7	NA	CASSRTGGGGGKAYEQYF
TRBV7-6	TRBJ2-7	NA	CASSLLEGEYEQYF
TRBV5-6	TRBJ2-2	TRBD2	CASSLRTSGRNTGELFF